This T cell receptor (beta chain) was captured by sequencing in a study of blood T cell repertoires in COVID-19. Some clones are missing from TCRdb's copy, which holds only in-frame ones; the method was immunoSEQ multiplex PCR. Counted here are over 200,000 clones, less than 90% occurring once; the ten biggest clones make up 6.8%. The CDR3 extends over 16 amino acids. The germline CDR1 and CDR2 sequences are SGDLS and YYNGEE. Trimming stripped 4 bases from V and 4 bases from J, with 20 bases between. The sample taken for sequencing was PBMCs or T cells enriched from blood (not recorded which). The clonotype comes from a woman aged 40 to 50 who had recovered from COVID-19. J is TRBJ1-2 and V is TRBV9; tentative D call: TRBD1 (5 bases). This chain's CDR3 is CASSSPSGGSGYGYTF. Written as DNA, the CDR3 is TGTGCCAGCAGCTCCCCCTCGGGGGGGTCTGGCTATGGCTACACCTTC.